The clone carrying this T cell receptor (beta chain) was seen once. Original processing methods: Estimation of nucleated cell counts relied on the amplification of reference gene primers. Measured with immunoSEQ multiplex PCR; TCRdb has only the in-frame clones, and not every one. V and J calls and clone size are given by that table; D and trimming were obtained from the DNA. This table holds around 240,000 clones, approximately 80% found once. The sample belongs to a study of blood T cell repertoires in COVID-19. Study at large: Both acute and convalescent COVID-19 samples were obtained from the United States, Italy and Spain. Sources were T cells, B-cell-depleted T cells, or PBMCs; the material itself was cDNA or gDNA.

Germline V gene data show CDR1 as SEHNR and CDR2 as FQNEAQ (reference sequence). The CDR3 has 15 amino acids. V was clipped by 7 bases and J by 2 bases; unmatched bases: 9. The sample comprised peripheral blood. The TCR comes from a middle-aged woman who had recovered from COVID-19. The chain links TRBV7-9 to TRBJ2-5; 8 bases are shared with TRBD2. This CDR3 is CASNPGGDSQETQYF. For the CDR3, the DNA is TGTGCCAGCAACCCGGGGGGGGACTCTCAAGAGACCCAGTACTTC.